What follows is one TCR beta chain and its context. Its antigen remains unidentified. Here immunoSEQ multiplex PCR was the method, and the copy in TCRdb shows in-frame clones only, minus some. Counted here are around 81,000 clones, roughly 73% occurring once; the ten biggest clones make up roughly 1.1%. Antigen-specific CD4+ T cells were first expanded with viral peptide pools by the ViraFEST assay and only then sequenced. Following a roughly 11-day culture, CD4+ T cells were purified. Either the mRNA-1273 or the BNT162b2 vaccine was given to participants as two doses. The data stem from a study of vaccination effects on CD4 cells after COVID-19. Study results and limitations: Marked clonal contraction was seen in infection- and vaccine-induced clones late after vaccination.

This CDR3 comprises 14 residues. Trimming removed 2 bases from V and 5 bases from J, with 8 bases in between. Germline assignment: CDR1 SGDLS and CDR2 YYNGEE. The gene calls are TRBV9 and TRBJ1-6; D unclear. The source material was CD4+ T cells from PBMCs cultured with HCoV-OC43 spike peptides, sampled after COVID-19 vaccination. Subset: HCoV-OC43 spike overlapping peptide pool stimulation. The sequence derives from a human donor who received a COVID-19 vaccine. The CDR3 region is CASSVLGNNSPLHF. Here the CDR3 DNA reads TGTGCCAGCAGCGTTCTCGGGAATAATTCACCCCTCCACTTT.